These T cell receptor beta chains were read from a single sample in a study of long-term antiretroviral therapy in people with HIV. TCRdb's copy holds only in-frame clones and misses some; the assay was immunoSEQ multiplex PCR. The sample records approximately 17,000 clones, approximately 80% being singletons. Here the sequenced sample was unsorted PBMCs, taken 3.2 to 3.4 years after starting antiretroviral therapy. The receptors derive from a woman aged 40 to 50 with HIV. Both conserved end residues are trimmed from each CDR3. The order of the fields is J gene, V gene, CDR3 protein.

TRBJ1-2 TRBV27 ASSPDQGTGGSYGYT
TRBJ1-2 TRBV10-2 ASSESGRGST
TRBJ1-4 TRBV18 ASSVGTGDEKLF
TRBJ1-4 TRBV5-1 ASTSGNEKLF
TRBJ1-2 TRBV5-1 ASSPRAGEGGGYT
TRBJ2-2 TRBV5-4 ASSPTRTFRTGELF
TRBJ2-5 TRBV5-5 ASHPGTKGTQY
TRBJ1-1 TRBV19 ASSIWGAENTEAF
TRBJ2-2 TRBV11-1 ASSLPSTGVAGELF
TRBJ1-3 TRBV5-1 ASSLTGVGNTIY
TRBJ2-3 TRBV7-9 ASSGVDRETQDTQY
TRBJ1-3 TRBV6-1 ASSDLAGAYSGNTIY
TRBJ2-7 TRBV6-5 ASRSPRQSYEQY
TRBJ1-5 TRBV7-2 ASSYWVAGGGDQPQH
TRBJ1-2 TRBV30 AWSLAFNYGYT
TRBJ1-6 TRBV7-2 ASSLGYGSPLH
TRBJ1-4 TRBV5-8 ASSRGQGGEKLF
TRBJ2-2 TRBV4-3 ASSQDPWGGNTGELF
TRBJ2-1 TRBV27 ASSLNRQGPYNEQF
TRBJ2-3 TRBV10-3 AINDRADTQY
TRBJ2-3 TRBV7-3 ASSATSGDTDTQY
TRBJ2-3 TRBV5-5 ASSPPVGTASTDTQY
TRBJ1-2 TRBV18 ASSPPNRDRAGGYT
TRBJ2-7 TRBV27 ASTPGQGFREQY
TRBJ1-2 TRBV18 ASSPRTANYGYT
TRBJ1-4 TRBV7-9 AGGGQGAPNEKLF
TRBJ2-3 TRBV6-5 ASSYDSSTDTQY
TRBJ1-2 TRBV6-6 ASSYQGQGPGYT
TRBJ1-4 TRBV29-1 SVRYLTGNEKLF
TRBJ1-3 TRBV6-1 ASSEARGSGNTIY
TRBJ2-3 TRBV5-6 ASSLVGGGTDTQY
TRBJ2-3 TRBV5-1 ASSSVTGGPTDTQY
. TRBV6-1 ASSEGWARYEQY
TRBJ1-3 TRBV12-5 ATRREGRASSGNTIY
TRBJ1-1 TRBV7-2 ASRQGYSLNTEAF
TRBJ1-1 TRBV2 ASSDWKGGNAEAF
TRBJ1-2 TRBV10-3 AISDSEATSYGYT